Sequencing of this T cell receptor beta chain was carried out in a study of graft-versus-host responses after intestinal transplantation. At the level of the study: The recipients all started with anti-thymocyte globulin induction and then took tacrolimus and steroids for approximately 3 years. Points from the study as a whole: GvH clones appeared in recipient marrow, some first in ileum or blood.

The CDR3 extends over 12 amino acids. Germline CDR1 and CDR2: MGHRA and YSYEKL. The V gene lost 4 bases and the J gene lost 8 bases, with 11 bases spanning the gap. As for this clone: Its antigen is undetermined.

Repertoires were generated with immunoSEQ multiplex PCR, while TCRdb's copy carries only in-frame clones and drops some. The repertoire holds 90,000 to 150,000 clones, roughly 91% seen once, with around 0.12% in the top ten. The clonotype comes from a human donor who received an intestinal transplant. The sequenced sample was unstimulated CD4+ T cells sorted from spleen or lymph node cells, obtained before intestinal transplant. The chain joins TRBV4-1 to TRBJ1-2; D is perhaps TRBD1 (6 bases). CDR3 in amino acids: CASSPGGAGYTF. In DNA form, the CDR3 reads TGCGCCAGCAGCCCGGGGGGGGCCGGCTACACCTTC.